At least ten counts were recorded for the clone carrying this T cell receptor beta chain. Each 20-30 mg portion of unsorted bulk tissue served as the source for co-extraction of RNA and DNA. These data originate in a study of tumor-infiltrating lymphocytes in primary liver carcinoma. Making TCR beta cDNA involved 400 to 600 ng total RNA and a constant-region primer. Construction of TCR beta libraries relied on three successive nested multiplex PCR rounds employing slightly modified ARM-PCR. A C-beta reverse primer was combined with TRBV1-TRBV30 forward primers in the first two PCR rounds, and each round had 10 cycles. Each CDR3 protein gets one entry after TCRdb re-called the multiplex PCR reads with MiXCR. The sample contains more than 90,000 distinct CDR3 sequences, around 73% of which appear only once. This CDR3 has 13 residues. Per germline, CDR1 SQVTM and CDR2 ANQGSEA. Trimming removed 1 base from V and 2 bases from J, with 9 bases in between.

The chain links TRBV29-1 to TRBJ2-7; D could derive from TRBD1 or TRBD2 (5 bases each). This clonotype was sampled from a woman aged 60 to 75 with primary liver carcinoma and hepatitis B virus infection. Sequences were obtained from liver tumor tissue from sampling region 2. Stated subset: tumor region T2, inferior pole. The CDR3 nucleotides read TGCAGCGTTGAAGTTCGGGGCCCCTACGAGCAGTACTTC. Translation: CSVEVRGPYEQYF.